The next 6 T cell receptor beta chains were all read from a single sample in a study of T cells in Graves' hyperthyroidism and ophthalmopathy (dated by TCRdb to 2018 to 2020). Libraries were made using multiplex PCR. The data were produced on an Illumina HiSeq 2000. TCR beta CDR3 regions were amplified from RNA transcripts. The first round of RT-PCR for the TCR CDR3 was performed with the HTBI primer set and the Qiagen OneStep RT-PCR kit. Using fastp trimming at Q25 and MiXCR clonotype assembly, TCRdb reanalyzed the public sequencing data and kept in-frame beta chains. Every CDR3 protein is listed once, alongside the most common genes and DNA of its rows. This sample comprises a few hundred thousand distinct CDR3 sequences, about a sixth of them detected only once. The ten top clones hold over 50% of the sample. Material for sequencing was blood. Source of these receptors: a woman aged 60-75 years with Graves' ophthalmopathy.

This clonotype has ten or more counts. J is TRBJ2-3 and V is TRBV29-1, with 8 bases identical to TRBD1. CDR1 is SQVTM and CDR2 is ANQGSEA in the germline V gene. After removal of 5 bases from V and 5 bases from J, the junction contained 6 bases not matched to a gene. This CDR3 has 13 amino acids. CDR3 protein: CSVRQGLVDTQYF. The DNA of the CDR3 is TGCAGCGTTAGACAGGGGCTCGTAGATACGCAGTATTTT.

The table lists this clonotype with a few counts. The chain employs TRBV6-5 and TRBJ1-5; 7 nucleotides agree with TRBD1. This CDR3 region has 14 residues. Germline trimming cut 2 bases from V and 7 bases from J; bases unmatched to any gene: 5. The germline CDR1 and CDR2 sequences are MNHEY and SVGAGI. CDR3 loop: CASSYGTVGQPQHF. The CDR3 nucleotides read TGTGCCAGCAGTTACGGGACAGTTGGGCAGCCCCAGCATTTT.

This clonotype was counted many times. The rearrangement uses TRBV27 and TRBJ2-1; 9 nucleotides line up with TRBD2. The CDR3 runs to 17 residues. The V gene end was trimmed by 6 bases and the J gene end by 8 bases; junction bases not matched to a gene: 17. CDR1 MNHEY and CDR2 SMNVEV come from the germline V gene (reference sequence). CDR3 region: CASRNRGGRAVSHEQFF. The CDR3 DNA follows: TGTGCCAGCAGAAATAGGGGCGGGAGGGCAGTAAGCCATGAGCAGTTCTTC.

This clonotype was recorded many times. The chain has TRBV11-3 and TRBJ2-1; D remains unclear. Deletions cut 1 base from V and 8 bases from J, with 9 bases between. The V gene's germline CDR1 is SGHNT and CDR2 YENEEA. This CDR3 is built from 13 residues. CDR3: CASSLVPWDEQFF. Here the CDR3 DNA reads TGTGCCAGCAGCTTAGTCCCCTGGGATGAGCAGTTCTTC.

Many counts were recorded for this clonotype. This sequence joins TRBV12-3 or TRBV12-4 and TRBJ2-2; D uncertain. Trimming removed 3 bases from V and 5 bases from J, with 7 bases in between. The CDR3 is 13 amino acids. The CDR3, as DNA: TGTGCCAGCAGTTTTGGAGTAACCGGGGAGCTGTTTTTT. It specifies CASSFGVTGELFF.

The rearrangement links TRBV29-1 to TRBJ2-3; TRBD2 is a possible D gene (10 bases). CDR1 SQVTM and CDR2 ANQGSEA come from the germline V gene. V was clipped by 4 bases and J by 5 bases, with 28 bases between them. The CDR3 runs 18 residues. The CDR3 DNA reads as TGCAGCGTTGTCGGACAGGGGACGGAGCGGGGGGGTTTAGATACGCAGTATTTT. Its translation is CSVVGQGTERGGLDTQYF.